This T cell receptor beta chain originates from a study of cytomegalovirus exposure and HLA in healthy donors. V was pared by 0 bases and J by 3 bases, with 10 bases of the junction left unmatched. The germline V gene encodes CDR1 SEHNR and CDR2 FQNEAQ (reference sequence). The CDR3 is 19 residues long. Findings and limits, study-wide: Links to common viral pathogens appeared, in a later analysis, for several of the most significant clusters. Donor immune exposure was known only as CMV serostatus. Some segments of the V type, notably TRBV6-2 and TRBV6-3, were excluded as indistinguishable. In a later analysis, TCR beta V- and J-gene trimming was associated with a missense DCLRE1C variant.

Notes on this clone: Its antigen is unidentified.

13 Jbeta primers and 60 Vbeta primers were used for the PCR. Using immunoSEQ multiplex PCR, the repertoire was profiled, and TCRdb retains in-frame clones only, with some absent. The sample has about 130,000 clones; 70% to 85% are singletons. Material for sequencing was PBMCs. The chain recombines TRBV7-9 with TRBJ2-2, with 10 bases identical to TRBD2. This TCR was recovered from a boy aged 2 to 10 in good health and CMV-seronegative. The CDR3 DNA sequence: TGTGCCAGCAGCTTAGCTGGGATGAGCGGGAGGGAGTACACCGGGGAGCTGTTTTTT. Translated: CASSLAGMSGREYTGELFF.